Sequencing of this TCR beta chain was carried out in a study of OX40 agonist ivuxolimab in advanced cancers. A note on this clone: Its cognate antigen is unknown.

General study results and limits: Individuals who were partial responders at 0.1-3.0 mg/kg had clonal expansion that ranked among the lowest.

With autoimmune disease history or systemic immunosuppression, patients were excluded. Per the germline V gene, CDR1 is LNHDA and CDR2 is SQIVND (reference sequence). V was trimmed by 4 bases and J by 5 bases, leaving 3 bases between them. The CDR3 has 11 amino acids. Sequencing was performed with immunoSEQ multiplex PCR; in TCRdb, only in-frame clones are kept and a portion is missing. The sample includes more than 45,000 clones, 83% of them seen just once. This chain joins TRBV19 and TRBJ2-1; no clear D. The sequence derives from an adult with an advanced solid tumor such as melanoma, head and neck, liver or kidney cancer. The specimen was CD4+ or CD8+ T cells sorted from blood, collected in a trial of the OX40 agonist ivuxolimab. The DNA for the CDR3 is TGTGCCAGTAGTAGGAACAATGAGCAGTTCTTC. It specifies CASSRNNEQFF.